Listed below are T cell receptor beta chains from one sample, sequenced in a study of CD8+ T cells in alopecia areata. Produced via immunoSEQ multiplex PCR; TCRdb's table is partial and in-frame only. The sample shows around 190,000 clones, roughly 50% of them seen only once. Material for sequencing was CD8+ T cells sorted from blood. Receptor source: a human donor in good health. Each CDR3 is given with its conserved first and last residue. A D gene is named only where the DNA matches it firmly. Clone size appears in some rows only: once, few, many, or a class for an expanded clone.

DNA: TGCAGCGCCGGGACAGGGTCGGGCAATGAGCAGTTCTTC
CDR3: CSAGTGSGNEQFF
D: TRBD1
J: TRBJ2-1
size: NA
V: TRBV29-1

DNA: TGTGCCAGCAGCTTAGCTGCGGAGAGCACAGATACGCAGTATTTT
CDR3: CASSLAAESTDTQYF
D: NA
J: TRBJ2-3
size: NA
V: TRBV7-2

DNA: TGTGCCAGCAGCCCTGAGGAGGATTATGGCTACACCTTC
CDR3: CASSPEEDYGYTF
D: NA
J: TRBJ1-2
size: NA
V: TRBV6-5

DNA: TGTGCCAGCAGCTTACGTCCCCAGGATAAGCCCCAGCATTTT
CDR3: CASSLRPQDKPQHF
D: NA
J: TRBJ1-5
size: few
V: TRBV13

DNA: TGTGCCAGCAGCCAAGGACAGGGGCCCGTATACGAGCAGTACTTC
CDR3: CASSQGQGPVYEQYF
D: TRBD1
J: TRBJ2-7
size: NA
V: TRBV7-7

DNA: TGCAGCGTTGAGGGGGGACAGTCTTCCTACGAGCAGTACTTC
CDR3: CSVEGGQSSYEQYF
D: NA
J: TRBJ2-7
size: few
V: TRBV29-1

DNA: TGTGCCAGCAGTGCGACCGGGACTAGCCTCGAGCAGTTCTTC
CDR3: CASSATGTSLEQFF
D: TRBD2
J: TRBJ2-1
size: few
V: TRBV27

DNA: TGTGCCACGACAGGGGACCAAGAGACCCAGTACTTC
CDR3: CATTGDQETQYF
D: TRBD1
J: TRBJ2-5
size: few
V: TRBV6-6

DNA: TGCGCCAGCAGCCCCGGACGGGGCCTTACCTACGAGCAGTACTTC
CDR3: CASSPGRGLTYEQYF
D: NA
J: TRBJ2-7
size: NA
V: TRBV5-1

DNA: TGCAGCGTTTTGAACTGGTCGAGCGAAGGCTACACCTTC
CDR3: CSVLNWSSEGYTF
D: NA
J: TRBJ1-2
size: few
V: TRBV29-1

DNA: TGCAGCGTTCCAGAAAGCACCGGGGAGCTGTTTTTT
CDR3: CSVPESTGELFF
D: NA
J: TRBJ2-2
size: NA
V: TRBV29-1

DNA: TGTGCCAGCAGCTTGGAAGTCGGGAACACTGAAGCTTTCTTT
CDR3: CASSLEVGNTEAFF
D: NA
J: TRBJ1-1
size: NA
V: TRBV5-4

DNA: TGTGCCAGCAGCTTTGGGGGCACCTACAATGAGCAGTTCTTC
CDR3: CASSFGGTYNEQFF
D: NA
J: TRBJ2-1
size: few
V: TRBV11-2

DNA: TGTGCCAGCAGCCCCGCGGCGGGGGAGAGGGAGACCCAGTACTTC
CDR3: CASSPAAGERETQYF
D: TRBD2
J: TRBJ2-5
size: NA
V: TRBV7-2

DNA: TGTGCCAGCAAATCGTCGGGGGACACAGATACGCAGTATTTT
CDR3: CASKSSGDTDTQYF
D: NA
J: TRBJ2-3
size: few
V: TRBV6-5

DNA: TGTGCCAGCAGCGTCGGGGGACTCTCCTACGAGCAGTACTTC
CDR3: CASSVGGLSYEQYF
D: NA
J: TRBJ2-7
size: NA
V: TRBV9

DNA: TGTGCCATCAGTGAGCGGGGGGAGGGCAATCAGCCCCAGCATTTT
CDR3: CAISERGEGNQPQHF
D: NA
J: TRBJ1-5
size: few
V: TRBV10-3

DNA: TGCAGCGTTGAAGATCGGGGGGCCAGCTCAAACACTGAAGCTTTCTTT
CDR3: CSVEDRGASSNTEAFF
D: NA
J: TRBJ1-1
size: few
V: TRBV29-1

DNA: TGTGCCAGCAGCCCCACAGGGGTCATCGGGGAGCTGTTTTTT
CDR3: CASSPTGVIGELFF
D: TRBD1
J: TRBJ2-2
size: NA
V: TRBV2

DNA: TGCGCCAGCAGGGGACAGGGGGCTTTGGGTACCCTCTTTATGAACACTGAAGCTTTCTTT
CDR3: CASRGQGALGTLFMNTEAFF
D: TRBD1
J: TRBJ1-1
size: NA
V: TRBV4-1